These 15 T cell receptor beta chains originate from one sample sequenced in a study of early T cells in non-severe SARS-CoV-2 infection. TCRdb passed the 5' RACE reads through MiXCR, listing each CDR3 protein once. The table shows tens of thousands of distinct CDR3 sequences, with 11% to 15% occurring only once. The specimen was whole blood. The receptors originated from an adult who was a healthcare worker with PCR-confirmed SARS-CoV-2 infection or an uninfected control (not recorded which).

This clonotype was found a few times. The rearrangement uses TRBV7-2 and TRBJ1-2; D is undetermined. This CDR3 spans 14 amino acids. The ends were cut back, 0 bases at V and 7 bases at J, with 12 bases in the middle. Germline CDR1 is SGHTA and CDR2 is FQGNSA. The CDR3 bases are TGTGCCAGCAGCTTAGCACGCAGCCAGAGTGGCTACACCTTC. It yields the protein CASSLARSQSGYTF.

This clonotype was counted many times. The rearrangement joins TRBV29-1 to TRBJ2-3, with a tentative D call TRBD2 (5 bases). Germline V lookup: CDR1 SQVTM, CDR2 ANQGSEA. Trimming left V 7 bases short and J 5 bases short, with 13 bases between. This CDR3 comprises 12 residues. The CDR3 sequence is CSGGIREDTQYF. CDR3 nucleotide sequence: TGCAGCGGAGGGATCAGAGAAGATACGCAGTATTTT.

V and J are TRBV28 and TRBJ2-3; D gene uncertain. Looked up from germline, CDR1 is MDHEN and CDR2 is SYDVKM. The CDR3 length is 14 residues. V was clipped by 2 bases and J by 0 bases, with 6 bases between them. In DNA, the CDR3 is TGTGCCAGCAGTTTAACGGCTAGCACAGATACGCAGTATTTT. Protein product: CASSLTASTDTQYF.

In this sample, this clonotype turned up many times. The chain has TRBV12-3 or TRBV12-4 and TRBJ1-4; a weak D match, TRBD1 (5 bases). The CDR3 is 14 amino acids. Trimming pared 3 bases from V and 4 bases from J, leaving 9 bases between. In nucleotides, the CDR3 is TGTGCCAGCAGTTTGACAGCCTTTAATGAAAAACTGTTTTTT. Its protein product is CASSLTAFNEKLFF.

The chain links TRBV7-2 to TRBJ1-4, with D maybe TRBD1 (5 bases). CDR3 size: 15 residues. From germline, CDR1 is SGHTA and CDR2 FQGNSA. Trimming shortened V by 1 base and J by 3 bases, and 9 bases separated the two germline ends. CDR3 loop: CASSLGGESNEKLFF. The CDR3 region has the DNA TGTGCCAGCAGCTTAGGGGGGGAATCTAATGAAAAACTGTTTTTT.

This clonotype was observed a few times. This chain joins TRBV18 and TRBJ2-7; perhaps TRBD1 as D (5 bases). The V and J ends lost 2 bases and 5 bases respectively, with 19 bases between them. The CDR3 has 16 amino acids. CDR1 and CDR2 from the germline V gene are KGHSH and LQKENI. DNA of the CDR3: TGTGCCAGCTCACCATTTCTTCGGACCACGGACAACGAGCAGTACTTC. This sequence encodes CASSPFLRTTDNEQYF. The complete variable domain, with remaining parts taken from reference TRBV18 and TRBJ2-7, reads NAGVMQNPRHLVRRRGQEARLRCSPMKGHSHVYWYRQLPEEGLKFMVYLQKENIIDESGMPKERFSAEFPKEGPSILRIQQVVRGDSAAYFCASSPFLRTTDNEQYFGPGTRLTVT.

This chain connects TRBV20-1 to TRBJ2-5, with 10 bases lining up with TRBD2. V was clipped by 2 bases and J by 2 bases; unmatched bases: 14. CDR1 is DFQATT, CDR2 SNEGSKA, per germline (reference sequence). The CDR3 consists of 18 residues. The CDR3 reads CSARIGFGVAGGQETQYF. The CDR3 bases are TGCAGTGCTAGAATCGGCTTCGGGGTAGCGGGGGGTCAAGAGACCCAGTACTTC.

This clonotype has just a few counts. The V gene is TRBV11-2, the J gene TRBJ1-4, with a weak D call TRBD1 (6 bases). CDR1 is SGHAT and CDR2 is FQNNGV in the germline V gene. The CDR3 length is 15 residues. Trimming took off 4 bases at V and 8 bases at J, with 17 bases between the two ends. CDR3 sequence reads: CASSSTGTRGEKLFF. The DNA for the CDR3 is TGTGCCAGCAGCTCCACCGGGACAAGAGGGGAAAAACTGTTTTTT.

V gene TRBV28 combines with J gene TRBJ2-6, with a possible D match to TRBD1 (6 bases). Germline V gives CDR1 MDHEN, CDR2 SYDVKM. This CDR3 is 15 amino acids long. Trimming left V 4 bases short and J 2 bases short, with 9 bases between. CDR3 DNA: TGTGCCAGCAGTTCAGGACAGACTGGGGCCAACGTCCTGACTTTC. Translating gives CASSSGQTGANVLTF.

This clonotype was counted between two and nine times. The CDR3 nucleotides are TGCAGCTTCAATGGGGGGTATGAGCAGTTCTTC. This sequence encodes CSFNGGYEQFF. The rearrangement joins TRBV29-1 to TRBJ2-1, with a weak D call TRBD2 (6 bases). V was cut by 8 bases and J by 8 bases, with 13 bases left in between. Germline CDR1 is SQVTM and CDR2 is ANQGSEA. The CDR3 totals 11 residues.

The gene calls are TRBV7-2 and TRBJ1-5, with 10 positions matching TRBD1. Per germline, CDR1 SGHTA and CDR2 FQGNSA. V shed 5 bases and J 4 bases; nucleotides not matched to a gene: 5. This CDR3 is 15 amino acids long. The CDR3, as DNA: TGTGCCAGCAGCGCCGACAGGGGGCGGAATCAGCCCCAGCATTTT. It translates to CASSADRGRNQPQHF.

The rearrangement uses TRBV12-3 or TRBV12-4 and TRBJ2-3; D might be TRBD1 (6 bases). Trimming stripped 2 bases from V and 0 bases from J, with 9 bases between. CDR3 length equals 15 residues. The CDR3 reads CASSLYQGSTDTQYF. CDR3 DNA sequence: TGTGCCAGCAGTTTATACCAGGGGAGCACAGATACGCAGTATTTT.

CDR3 region: CASRTQRGSTDTQYF. CDR3 bases: TGTGCCAGCAGAACCCAGCGGGGTAGCACAGATACGCAGTATTTT. The rearrangement joins TRBV7-2 to TRBJ2-3; TRBD2 matches 7 bases. The J segment lost 0 bases and the V segment lost 6 bases, leaving 6 bases of the junction unmatched. Germline V gene sequence: CDR1 SGHTA, CDR2 FQGNSA. The CDR3 consists of 15 residues. Based on the CDR3 plus reference TRBV7-2 and TRBJ2-3, the full variable domain is GAGVSQSPSNKVTEKGKDVELRCDPISGHTALYWYRQSLGQGLEFLIYFQGNSAPDKSGLPSDRFSAERTGGSVSTLTIQRTQQEDSAVYLCASRTQRGSTDTQYFGPGTRLTVL.

This clonotype showed up just a few times. The chain links TRBV5-4 to TRBJ1-1; D ambiguous. CDR1 and CDR2 from the germline V gene are SGHNT and YYREEE (reference sequence). This CDR3 has 14 residues. V was pared by 0 bases and J by 0 bases, with 6 bases between. The CDR3 DNA follows: TGTGCCAGCAGCTTGGGACCGATGAACACTGAAGCTTTCTTT. Amino acids: CASSLGPMNTEAFF.

The chain is built from TRBV7-2 and TRBJ1-1, with D perhaps TRBD1 (5 bases). CDR3 size: 14 residues. Germline loops: CDR1 SGHTA, CDR2 FQGNSA. V lost 2 bases, J lost 4 bases, and 11 bases lay in between. In nucleotides, the CDR3 is TGTGCCAGCAGCTTACGACAGAGGGGCACTGAAGCTTTCTTT. Its translation is CASSLRQRGTEAFF.